The 5 T cell receptor beta chains in this list originate from one sample, sequenced in a study of blood T cell repertoires in COVID-19. Libraries were prepared by immunoSEQ multiplex PCR; TCRdb keeps only in-frame clonotypes and omits some of them. This table holds fewer than 200,000 clones, less than 85% found once. Sequencing was carried out using peripheral blood. The receptors derive from a woman between 55 and 75 years old with COVID-19, enrolled during active disease.

J is TRBJ1-1 and V is TRBV6-5, with 9 positions matching TRBD1. The CDR3 is 14 amino acids. Germline V lookup: CDR1 MNHEY, CDR2 SVGAGI. V lost 6 bases and J lost 4; bases outside the gene matches: 6. CDR3 in amino acids: CASSNRGPSTEAFF. CDR3 DNA: TGTGCCAGCAGCAACAGGGGGCCGAGCACTGAAGCTTTCTTT.

The chain couples TRBV7-9 to TRBJ1-5; 7 bases fit TRBD1. Per the germline V gene, CDR1 is SEHNR and CDR2 is FQNEAQ (reference sequence). Unmatched junction bases numbered 8, after V lost 5 bases and J lost 7 bases. The CDR3 extends over 14 amino acids. The CDR3 spells CASSPTGNGQPQHF. CDR3 DNA: TGTGCCAGCAGCCCGACAGGGAATGGGCAGCCCCAGCATTTT.

The V gene is TRBV7-6, the J gene TRBJ2-6, with unresolved D. V was shortened by 5 bases and J by 3 bases, with 17 bases between the two germline ends. Germline loops: CDR1 SGHVS, CDR2 FNYEAQ. This CDR3 is built from 17 residues. The CDR3, as DNA: TGTGCCAGCAGCCCCTCAACACCTACGGGTGGGGCCAACGTCCTGACTTTC. This codes for CASSPSTPTGGANVLTF.

The V gene is TRBV7-3, the J gene TRBJ2-3; 7 bases line up with TRBD2. Per the germline V gene, CDR1 is SGHTA and CDR2 is FQGTGA. This CDR3 comprises 15 residues. V dropped 4 bases and J dropped 0; count of bases not matched to a gene: 4. As DNA, the CDR3 is TGTGCCAGCAGCTCTCAGCGGGATAGCACAGATACGCAGTATTTT. This translates into CASSSQRDSTDTQYF.

V gene TRBV27 combines with J gene TRBJ2-3; 12 bases line up with TRBD2. The CDR3 loop spans 14 amino acids. Germline trimming cut 5 bases from V and 5 bases from J; bases unmatched to any gene: 2. Germline CDR1 and CDR2: MNHEY and SMNVEV (reference sequence). CDR3 amino acids: CASSPTSGRDTQYF. The CDR3 DNA reads TGTGCCAGCAGTCCGACTAGCGGGAGAGATACGCAGTATTTT.